Each of the 2 T cell receptor beta chains below was sequenced from the same sample in a study of blood T cell repertoires in COVID-19. Some clones are missing from TCRdb's copy, which holds only in-frame ones; the method was immunoSEQ multiplex PCR. The sample contains 200,000 or so clones, roughly 88% of which appear only once. Sequenced material: peripheral blood. Receptor source: a man aged 50 to 59 with COVID-19, enrolled during active disease.

The V call is TRBV7-3, the J call TRBJ2-1, with D tentatively TRBD2 (7 bases). V was clipped by 1 base and J by 6 bases, with 10 bases between them. Germline CDR1 is SGHTA and CDR2 is FQGTGA. The CDR3 sequence is 14 residues long. CDR3 protein: CASSLNRGANEQFF. CDR3 bases: TGTGCCAGCAGCTTAAACCGGGGGGCCAATGAGCAGTTCTTC. Drawing the rest from reference TRBV7-3 and TRBJ2-1, the complete variable domain is GAGVSQTPSNKVTEKGKYVELRCDPISGHTALYWYRQSLGQGPEFLIYFQGTGAADDSGLPNDRFFAVRPEGSVSTLKIQRTERGDSAVYLCASSLNRGANEQFFGPGTRLTVL.

The V and J genes are TRBV19 and TRBJ1-1; D is undetermined. The CDR3 runs 13 residues. Between the trimmed V and J ends, which lost 4 bases and 2 bases, there was a span of 8 bases. Germline-derived CDR1 and CDR2 are LNHDA and SQIVND (reference sequence). The CDR3 sequence is CASSTRQNTEAFF. The DNA of the CDR3 is TGTGCCAGTAGTACCAGACAAAACACTGAAGCTTTCTTT. The full variable domain, its missing parts supplied by reference TRBV19 and TRBJ1-1, is DGGITQSPKYLFRKEGQNVTLSCEQNLNHDAMYWYRQDPGQGLRLIYYSQIVNDFQKGDIAEGYSVSREKKESFPLTVTSAQKNPTAFYLCASSTRQNTEAFFGQGTRLTVV.